The 29 T cell receptor beta chains listed next were all sequenced from one sample in a study of Graves' ophthalmopathy and Graves' hyperthyroidism. The authors amplified TCR beta CDR3 regions from RNA transcripts. A first-round RT-PCR used HTBI primers, followed by a second-round multiplex PCR. One entry per CDR3 protein results from TCRdb running MiXCR on the multiplex PCR reads. This sample has hundreds of thousands of distinct CDR3 sequences, with about 24% found just once. The sample consisted of peripheral blood. The receptors originated from a woman aged 18-29 years with stable Graves' hyperthyroidism. Some clones in this sample may be carry-over from other donors' samples.

The chain couples TRBV29-1 to TRBJ2-7, with D maybe TRBD1 (5 bases). Trimming took 2 bases from V and 7 from J, leaving 15 bases between them. From germline, CDR1 is SQVTM and CDR2 ANQGSEA. The CDR3 contains 13 residues. The CDR3 bases are TGCAGCGTTGAAAGGCAGGGCTATGGGGAGCAGTACTTC. As protein: CSVERQGYGEQYF.

This clonotype was detected ten times or more. The chain has TRBV20-1 and TRBJ1-1; a possible D gene is TRBD1 (6 bases). V was trimmed by 3 bases and J by 1 base, leaving 12 bases between them. Germline assignment: CDR1 DFQATT and CDR2 SNEGSKA (reference sequence). CDR3 size: 14 residues. The CDR3 DNA follows: TGCAGTGCTAGTCCTGGACAGAGGAACACTGAAGCTTTCTTT. It yields the protein CSASPGQRNTEAFF.

Details on this clonotype: Germline is not matched at one junction end, which may reflect a read error. The chain links TRBV30 to TRBJ2-5, with 8 bases that match TRBD1. This CDR3 spans 13 amino acids. Looked up from germline, CDR1 is GTSNPN and CDR2 is SVGIG (reference sequence). CDR3 sequence: CAWARDRRESQNF. CDR3 DNA: TGTGCCTGGGCGAGGGACAGGCGAGAGTCCCAGAACTTC.

In this sample, this clonotype turned up many times. The chain links TRBV6-1 to TRBJ2-2; tentative D call: TRBD1 (6 bases). Trimming shortened V by 4 bases and J by 0 bases, and 12 bases separated the two germline ends. Germline V gene sequence: CDR1 MNHNS, CDR2 SASEGT. The CDR3 runs to 16 residues. The CDR3: CASSVIGQTNTGELFF. The CDR3, as DNA: TGTGCCAGCAGTGTAATCGGACAGACGAACACCGGGGAGCTGTTTTTT.

This clonotype was seen a handful of times. The germline gene is not matched at one end of the junction; a read error may be the cause. The gene calls are TRBV7-8 and TRBJ1-1; D may be TRBD1 (5 bases). The CDR3 loop spans 13 amino acids. Germline V gene lookup returns CDR1 SGHVS and CDR2 FQNEAQ. The CDR3 DNA follows: TGTGCCAGCAGCTTAAAGGGGAACTCTGAAGCTTTCTTT. It yields the protein CASSLKGNSEAFF.

In this sample, this clonotype turned up many times. The chain recombines TRBV6-5 with TRBJ2-7, with 9 bases identical to TRBD1. CDR3 size: 16 residues. V lost 0 bases and J lost 3; bases outside the gene matches: 6. Germline V gene lookup returns CDR1 MNHEY and CDR2 SVGAGI. The chain's CDR3 is CASSYSMDRGVYEQYF. CDR3 nucleotide sequence: TGTGCCAGCAGTTACTCGATGGACAGGGGAGTCTACGAGCAGTACTTC.

The J gene is TRBJ1-2, the V gene TRBV16; the match to TRBD1 covers 7 bases. V lost 3 bases to trimming and J lost 0 bases; unmatched junction nucleotides: 10. The germline CDR1 and CDR2 sequences are KGHSY and FQNENV. The CDR3 has 17 residues. The CDR3: CASSHQTGSRANYGYTF. The CDR3, as DNA: TGTGCCAGCAGCCACCAGACAGGGTCCCGGGCTAACTATGGCTACACCTTC.

In this sample, this clonotype turned up a few times. The chain employs TRBV12-3 or TRBV12-4 and TRBJ1-1; D remains unclear. There are 15 residues in the CDR3. V lost 7 bases, J lost 0 bases, and 15 bases lay in between. The DNA of the CDR3 is TGTGCCAGCATCCCAAGTTTTGGATTGAACACTGAAGCTTTCTTT. Its protein product is CASIPSFGLNTEAFF.

As regards this clonotype: This may arise from a read error, as a much more abundant clone is one base away. J is TRBJ2-2 and V is TRBV12-3 or TRBV12-4; TRBD2 matches 7 bases. This CDR3 comprises 15 residues. The CDR3 loop is CASSSGTTNTGELCF. The DNA of the CDR3 is TGTGCCAGCAGTTCCGGGACTACGAACACCGGGGAGCTGTGTTTT.

This clonotype was detected ten times or more. The V and J genes are TRBV2 and TRBJ2-2; 7 bases are shared with TRBD1. Unmatched junction bases numbered 5, after V lost 6 bases and J lost 1 base. Germline assignment: CDR1 SNHLY and CDR2 FYNNEI. This CDR3 region has 15 residues. CDR3 DNA: TGTGCCAGCAGGCAGGGACAGATGAACACCGGGGAGCTGTTTTTT. This translates into CASRQGQMNTGELFF.

This clonotype was picked up many times. The V and J genes are TRBV6-7 and TRBJ1-2; tentative D call: TRBD1 (5 bases). TRBV6-7 is an ORF, with its function uncertain. This CDR3 has 15 residues. The germline V and J ends were trimmed by 6 bases and 3 bases, with 17 bases remaining between them. The CDR3 sequence is CASRTYLRAYYGYTF. The CDR3 coding sequence is TGTGCCAGCAGGACATACCTCAGGGCCTACTATGGCTACACCTTC.

The J gene is TRBJ2-2, the V gene TRBV4-1; possible D gene TRBD2, 6 bases. The CDR3 consists of 15 residues. Trimming stripped 3 bases from V and 4 bases from J, with 12 bases between. The germline V gene encodes CDR1 MGHRA and CDR2 YSYEKL. The CDR3 DNA reads TGCGCCAGCAGCCATCGTAGCGGTCTCACCGGGGAGCTGTTTTTT. Translated: CASSHRSGLTGELFF.

This clonotype has more than one count but fewer than ten. The chain joins TRBV27 to TRBJ1-1; D call uncertain. The V and J ends lost 6 bases and 7 bases respectively, with 18 bases between them. The CDR3 loop spans 14 amino acids. Germline V gene sequence: CDR1 MNHEY, CDR2 SMNVEV (reference sequence). As DNA, the CDR3 is TGTGCCAGCAGGAGAAGGATGGGCCTAAATGAAGCTTTCTTT. Translation gives CASRRRMGLNEAFF.

This clonotype appeared many times. The rearrangement joins TRBV5-1 to TRBJ2-7; D is uncertain. This CDR3 contains 15 residues. Germline V CDR1 and CDR2: SGHRS, YFSETQ. V shed 1 base and J shed 4 bases, with 15 bases lying between them. As DNA, the CDR3 is TGCGCCAGCAGCTTGTCGGCAGGTTTGAATTACGAGCAGTACTTC. Residues: CASSLSAGLNYEQYF.

This clonotype showed up many times. The genes are TRBV12-3 or TRBV12-4 and TRBJ2-6; D possibly uses TRBD1 or TRBD2 (6 bases each). V lost 1 base and J lost 0, with 13 bases in between. The CDR3 spans 18 residues. The CDR3 sequence: CASSLDGGQISGANVLTF. The CDR3 DNA is TGTGCCAGCAGTTTAGACGGGGGCCAGATCTCTGGGGCCAACGTCCTGACTTTC.

Many counts were recorded for this clonotype. The chain couples TRBV6-5 to TRBJ1-1, with TRBD1 identical over 10 bases. V lost 5 bases and J lost 10; bases outside the gene matches: 10. Germline V gene lookup returns CDR1 MNHEY and CDR2 SVGAGI. This CDR3 has 14 residues. Here the CDR3 reads CASSQGQGYVVAFF. The CDR3 DNA sequence: TGTGCCAGCAGTCAGGGACAGGGGTATGTTGTAGCTTTCTTT.

There are many counts of this clonotype. This sequence joins TRBV11-2 and TRBJ1-5; D is possibly TRBD1 (5 bases). The germline V and J ends were trimmed by 4 bases and 3 bases, with 16 bases remaining between them. CDR3 length: 16 residues. Germline V gene lookup returns CDR1 SGHAT and CDR2 FQNNGV. CDR3 region: CASSSPTDRPNQPQHF. The CDR3 region has the DNA TGTGCCAGCAGCTCACCAACCGACAGACCCAATCAGCCCCAGCATTTT.

This clonotype occurred many times. V usage is TRBV11-2 and J usage is TRBJ1-6, with 10 bases that match TRBD1. Germline lookup yields CDR1 SGHAT and CDR2 FQNNGV. J gave up 9 bases and V 4 bases, and 6 bases lay outside the gene matches. The CDR3 length is 15 residues. CDR3 in DNA: TGTGCCAGCAGCTGGAGACAGGGGGCTCTTTCACCCCTCCACTTT. Translation gives CASSWRQGALSPLHF.

This clonotype was picked up many times. For the CDR3, the DNA is TGTGCCAGCCGAAGGCCCGCCCCGAACACTGAAGCTTTCTTT. Translating it yields CASRRPAPNTEAFF. This rearrangement joins TRBV6-1 to TRBJ1-1; D gene ambiguous. The length of the CDR3 is 14 residues. V was trimmed by 8 bases and J by 1 base, leaving 14 bases between them. CDR1 and CDR2 from the germline V gene are MNHNS and SASEGT.

The chain uses TRBV2 and TRBJ2-7; 9 nucleotides match TRBD1. V dropped 7 bases and J dropped 4; count of bases not matched to a gene: 2. The CDR3 has 12 amino acids. In germline, CDR1 is SNHLY, CDR2 FYNNEI. CDR3 residues: CASKDRGYEQYF. The CDR3 DNA sequence: TGTGCCAGCAAAGACAGGGGGTACGAGCAGTACTTC.

This clonotype was picked up many times. CDR3: CASSYDRDRINYGYTF. The CDR3 DNA reads TGTGCCAGCAGTTACGACCGGGACAGGATTAACTATGGCTACACCTTC. The rearrangement links TRBV6-5 to TRBJ1-2, with 8 bases aligning to TRBD1. Trimming at V came to 2 bases and at J to 1 base, leaving 6 bases not matched to a gene. The CDR3 has 16 amino acids. Germline V gene sequence: CDR1 MNHEY, CDR2 SVGAGI.

The chain has TRBV6-1 and TRBJ1-1; D ambiguous. CDR3 length equals 13 residues. CDR1 MNHNS and CDR2 SASEGT come from the germline V gene. Trimming took 7 bases from V and 4 from J, leaving 13 bases between them. CDR3 amino acids: CASTLVGGTEAFF. The CDR3 DNA reads TGTGCCAGCACCTTGGTGGGAGGCACTGAAGCTTTCTTT.

In its sample, this clonotype was seen many times. One end of the junction varies from germline; a read error may be responsible. The V gene is TRBV6-2 or TRBV6-3, the J gene TRBJ2-7; no clear D. The CDR3 totals 14 residues. Per germline, CDR1 MNHEY and CDR2 SVGEGT. CDR3 residues: CVSSYPTETYEQYF. The CDR3 DNA reads TGTGTCAGCAGTTACCCGACGGAAACCTACGAGCAGTACTTC.

This clonotype was picked up many times. The rearrangement uses TRBV19 and TRBJ1-5, with D possibly TRBD1 on 6 matching bases. V lost 3 bases, J lost 2 bases, and 23 bases lay in between. CDR1 is LNHDA, CDR2 SQIVND, per germline (reference sequence). The CDR3 runs to 19 residues. The CDR3 loop reads CASSISHRDLFFGNQPQHF. CDR3 nucleotide sequence: TGTGCCAGTAGTATTTCGCACAGGGACCTTTTTTTCGGCAATCAGCCCCAGCATTTT.

This clonotype was recorded at least ten times. This sequence joins TRBV12-3 or TRBV12-4 and TRBJ2-7, with 7 bases matching TRBD1. The CDR3 runs 14 residues. V shed 5 bases, J shed 2 bases, and the junction held 6 bases outside the gene matches. The CDR3 protein is CASSTQGITYEQYF. Written as DNA, the CDR3 is TGTGCCAGCAGTACACAGGGGATTACCTACGAGCAGTACTTC.

In its sample, this clonotype was seen once. This may be a read error, as it is one base from a much larger clone. The chain couples TRBV19 to TRBJ1-5; TRBD1 might be the D (6 bases). Germline V gene sequence: CDR1 LNHDA, CDR2 SQIVND (reference sequence). This CDR3 contains 15 residues. The CDR3 coding sequence is TGTGCCAGTAGTGTACAGGGTGTCGGCAATCAGCCCCAGCAGTTT. Encoded protein: CASSVQGVGNQPQQF.

This clonotype was detected ten times or more. The rearrangement links TRBV14 to TRBJ2-6; D not certain. V was clipped by 4 bases and J by 4 bases, with 8 bases between them. Germline CDR1 and CDR2: SGHDN and FVKESK. The CDR3 has 14 amino acids. The CDR3 nucleotides are TGTGCCAGCAGCCTCGGTGGCGGGGCCAACGTCCTGACTTTC. Translating it yields CASSLGGGANVLTF.

This clonotype was seen many times. The chain couples TRBV2 to TRBJ1-3; D possibly corresponds to TRBD1 (6 bases). The CDR3 is 15 amino acids. The V gene's germline CDR1 is SNHLY and CDR2 FYNNEI. The V and J ends lost 3 bases and 2 bases respectively, with 11 bases between them. CDR3 nucleotides: TGTGCCAGCAGTGATCGCAGGGGAGCTGGAAACACCATATATTTT. Its translation: CASSDRRGAGNTIYF.

This clonotype was detected ten times or more. This chain uses TRBV7-2 with TRBJ1-1; no clear D. CDR3 length: 14 amino acids. Per germline, CDR1 SGHTA and CDR2 FQGNSA. Deletions cut 2 bases from V and 5 bases from J, with 12 bases between. CDR3 nucleotides: TGTGCCAGCAGCTTATTGGGCCCGGGGACTGAAGCTTTCTTT. This codes for CASSLLGPGTEAFF. Complete variable domain (other parts from reference TRBV7-2 and TRBJ1-1): GAGVSQSPSNKVTEKGKDVELRCDPISGHTALYWYRQSLGQGLEFLIYFQGNSAPDKSGLPSDRFSAERTGGSVSTLTIQRTQQEDSAVYLCASSLLGPGTEAFFGQGTRLTVV.